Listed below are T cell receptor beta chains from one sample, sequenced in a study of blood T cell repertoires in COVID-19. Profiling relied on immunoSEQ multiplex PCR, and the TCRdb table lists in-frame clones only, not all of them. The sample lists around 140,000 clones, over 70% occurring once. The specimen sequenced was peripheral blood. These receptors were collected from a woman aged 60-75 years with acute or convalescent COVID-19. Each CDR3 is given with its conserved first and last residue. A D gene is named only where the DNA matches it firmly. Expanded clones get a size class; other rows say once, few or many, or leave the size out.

CDR3 DNA: TGTGCCTCTCGTCCGAACTTGGGACTAGGGGGCAATGAGCAGTTCTTC
CDR3 protein: CASRPNLGLGGNEQFF
clone size: once
V gene: TRBV15
J gene: TRBJ2-1
D gene: TRBD2
CDR3 length: 16

CDR3 DNA: TGCGCCAGCAGCCTCAGGGGCGCGGATTCACCCCTCCACTTT
CDR3 protein: CASSLRGADSPLHF
clone size: .
V gene: TRBV5-1
J gene: TRBJ1-6
D gene: .
CDR3 length: 14

CDR3 DNA: TGTGCCAGCAGTGAAACCTTACAGGGAGGGGATCAGCCCCAGCATTTT
CDR3 protein: CASSETLQGGDQPQHF
clone size: .
V gene: TRBV6-1
J gene: TRBJ1-5
D gene: .
CDR3 length: 16

CDR3 DNA: TGTGCCACCAGGACAGGGGATGTAGGTCAGCCCCAGCATTTT
CDR3 protein: CATRTGDVGQPQHF
clone size: few
V gene: TRBV15
J gene: TRBJ1-5
D gene: TRBD1
CDR3 length: 14

CDR3 DNA: TGTGCCAGCCTTCACCAGGGGATGAACACTGAAGCTTTCTTT
CDR3 protein: CASLHQGMNTEAFF
clone size: .
V gene: TRBV18
J gene: TRBJ1-1
D gene: .
CDR3 length: 14

CDR3 DNA: TGTGCCAGCAGCCTACCCGGGCCGGAGGATGGCTACACCTTC
CDR3 protein: CASSLPGPEDGYTF
clone size: .
V gene: TRBV14
J gene: TRBJ1-2
D gene: .
CDR3 length: 14

CDR3 DNA: TGCGCCAGCAGCTTGGTTTCTAGCGGAATCTACGAGCAGTACTTC
CDR3 protein: CASSLVSSGIYEQYF
clone size: .
V gene: TRBV5-1
J gene: TRBJ2-7
D gene: TRBD2
CDR3 length: 15

CDR3 DNA: TGTGCCAGCAGCTTAGCGGGGGGGTTCGAGCAGTTCTTC
CDR3 protein: CASSLAGGFEQFF
clone size: few
V gene: TRBV7-9
J gene: TRBJ2-1
D gene: TRBD2
CDR3 length: 13

CDR3 DNA: TGTGCCAGTAGTCCCAGGCAGAATCAGCCCCAGCATTTT
CDR3 protein: CASSPRQNQPQHF
clone size: few
V gene: TRBV19
J gene: TRBJ1-5
D gene: .
CDR3 length: 13

CDR3 DNA: TGCAGCGTTGAAGGACAGGGGACTGAAGCTTTCTTT
CDR3 protein: CSVEGQGTEAFF
clone size: .
V gene: TRBV29-1
J gene: TRBJ1-1
D gene: TRBD1
CDR3 length: 12

CDR3 DNA: TGTGCCAGCAGTTCCGGGGTCCTCGGGGCTTTCTTT
CDR3 protein: CASSSGVLGAFF
clone size: few
V gene: TRBV28
J gene: TRBJ1-1
D gene: .
CDR3 length: 12

CDR3 DNA: TGTGCCATCAGTAGAACCGGGACTAGCGGGAGCAATGAGCAGTTCTTC
CDR3 protein: CAISRTGTSGSNEQFF
clone size: .
V gene: TRBV10-3
J gene: TRBJ2-1
D gene: TRBD2
CDR3 length: 16

CDR3 DNA: TGTGCCAGTACCGGGACATTGAACACTGAAGCTTTCTTT
CDR3 protein: CASTGTLNTEAFF
clone size: .
V gene: TRBV5-6
J gene: TRBJ1-1
D gene: .
CDR3 length: 13

CDR3 DNA: TGTGCCAGCAGCGCCGGGGGGAGGGATGGAGAAAAACTGTTTTTT
CDR3 protein: CASSAGGRDGEKLFF
clone size: .
V gene: TRBV5-4
J gene: TRBJ1-4
D gene: .
CDR3 length: 15

CDR3 DNA: TGTGCCAGCAGCCCCCTTTGGAGCAGAAATGAAAAACTGTTTTTT
CDR3 protein: CASSPLWSRNEKLFF
clone size: .
V gene: TRBV7-9
J gene: TRBJ1-4
D gene: .
CDR3 length: 15

CDR3 DNA: TGTGCCAGCAGCCTTGACAGGGCCTACGAGCAGTACTTC
CDR3 protein: CASSLDRAYEQYF
clone size: .
V gene: TRBV3-1/TRBV3-2
J gene: TRBJ2-7
D gene: TRBD1
CDR3 length: 13

CDR3 DNA: TGTGCCAGCAGCCAGGGCAGCTCCCAGAGAGGCTACACCTTC
CDR3 protein: CASSQGSSQRGYTF
clone size: .
V gene: TRBV3-1/TRBV3-2
J gene: TRBJ1-2
D gene: .
CDR3 length: 14

CDR3 DNA: TGTGCCAGCAGCCAAAGGCGGCAGTCCTACAATGAGCAGTTCTTC
CDR3 protein: CASSQRRQSYNEQFF
clone size: .
V gene: TRBV14
J gene: TRBJ2-1
D gene: .
CDR3 length: 15

CDR3 DNA: TGTGCCAGCAGCTTGGTTATCCGGGGGAGTGGGAAGTTCTTC
CDR3 protein: CASSLVIRGSGKFF
clone size: .
V gene: TRBV5-8
J gene: TRBJ2-1
D gene: .
CDR3 length: 14

CDR3 DNA: TGTGCCATCAGTGAGCCCGGCTACGAGCAGTACTTC
CDR3 protein: CAISEPGYEQYF
clone size: .
V gene: TRBV10-3
J gene: TRBJ2-7
D gene: .
CDR3 length: 12

CDR3 DNA: TGCAGCGTTGAACGGGACTATGGCTACACCTTC
CDR3 protein: CSVERDYGYTF
clone size: .
V gene: TRBV29-1
J gene: TRBJ1-2
D gene: .
CDR3 length: 11

CDR3 DNA: TGTGCCTGGAGAGCTCAGAGAGGGACTGAAGCTTTCTTT
CDR3 protein: CAWRAQRGTEAFF
clone size: .
V gene: TRBV30
J gene: TRBJ1-1
D gene: .
CDR3 length: 13

CDR3 DNA: TGTGCCAGCACCTCGAGGGGGGGTCTGAACACCGGGGAGCTGTTTTTT
CDR3 protein: CASTSRGGLNTGELFF
clone size: .
V gene: TRBV2
J gene: TRBJ2-2
D gene: .
CDR3 length: 16

CDR3 DNA: TGCAGCGTCGACCAACAGGGACCCCGCACAGATACGCAGTATTTT
CDR3 protein: CSVDQQGPRTDTQYF
clone size: .
V gene: TRBV29-1
J gene: TRBJ2-3
D gene: .
CDR3 length: 15

CDR3 DNA: TGTGCTAGTGGTTTGGTACTTGAAGACAGGGGGTATTACAATGAGCAGTTCTTC
CDR3 protein: CASGLVLEDRGYYNEQFF
clone size: .
V gene: TRBV12-5
J gene: TRBJ2-1
D gene: TRBD1
CDR3 length: 18

CDR3 DNA: TGTGCCAGCAGCTCTATCCGCAGGGCTGGGGAGCTGTTTTTT
CDR3 protein: CASSSIRRAGELFF
clone size: once
V gene: TRBV11-2
J gene: TRBJ2-2
D gene: .
CDR3 length: 14

CDR3 DNA: TGCGCCAGCAGCTTGGATGGCCAGACAAAAGCTTTCTTT
CDR3 protein: CASSLDGQTKAFF
clone size: .
V gene: TRBV5-1
J gene: TRBJ1-1
D gene: .
CDR3 length: 13

CDR3 DNA: TGTGCCAGCAGTTGGAGGGTTCAAGGTCAGCCCCAGCATTTT
CDR3 protein: CASSWRVQGQPQHF
clone size: once
V gene: TRBV6-6
J gene: TRBJ1-5
D gene: .
CDR3 length: 14

CDR3 DNA: TGCAGTGCTAGTGCCACAGGGGGAACCTCTGGAAACACCATATATTTT
CDR3 protein: CSASATGGTSGNTIYF
clone size: .
V gene: TRBV20-1
J gene: TRBJ1-3
D gene: TRBD1
CDR3 length: 16

CDR3 DNA: TGTGCCAGCAGTTTAAGTCTGGGGTCGGAGGCCTCGAAGGGCTACACCTTC
CDR3 protein: CASSLSLGSEASKGYTF
clone size: few
V gene: TRBV28
J gene: TRBJ1-2
D gene: .
CDR3 length: 17

CDR3 DNA: TGTGCCAGCAGCTTACAGGGGCCGGGTGAAAAACTGTTTTTT
CDR3 protein: CASSLQGPGEKLFF
clone size: .
V gene: TRBV5-5
J gene: TRBJ1-4
D gene: TRBD1
CDR3 length: 14

CDR3 DNA: TGTGCCTGGAGGGTACAGGGGAAAGTGCTTGGCTACACCTTC
CDR3 protein: CAWRVQGKVLGYTF
clone size: .
V gene: TRBV30
J gene: TRBJ1-2
D gene: TRBD1
CDR3 length: 14

CDR3 DNA: TGTGCCAGCAGCCCCGGGCAGGGCGAGTGGAACACTGAAGCTTTCTTT
CDR3 protein: CASSPGQGEWNTEAFF
clone size: .
V gene: TRBV14
J gene: TRBJ1-1
D gene: .
CDR3 length: 16

CDR3 DNA: TGTGCCATACAAGCCGGGACTTTCTCCTACGAGCAGTACTTC
CDR3 protein: CAIQAGTFSYEQYF
clone size: few
V gene: TRBV2
J gene: TRBJ2-7
D gene: .
CDR3 length: 14

CDR3 DNA: TGTGCCAGCAGTCTCGGACTAGAAGAGACCCAGTACTTC
CDR3 protein: CASSLGLEETQYF
clone size: few
V gene: TRBV12-3/TRBV12-4
J gene: TRBJ2-5
D gene: TRBD2
CDR3 length: 13

CDR3 DNA: TGTGCCAGCAGCTTCCTTAGCGGTACTAATGAAAAACTGTTTTTT
CDR3 protein: CASSFLSGTNEKLFF
clone size: .
V gene: TRBV28
J gene: TRBJ1-4
D gene: .
CDR3 length: 15

CDR3 DNA: TGTGCCAGCAGGACAGGGTACTATGGCTACACCTTC
CDR3 protein: CASRTGYYGYTF
clone size: .
V gene: TRBV27
J gene: TRBJ1-2
D gene: TRBD1
CDR3 length: 12

CDR3 DNA: TGTGCCAGCAGTTTCCTCCCGGAGCAGGGTGAAAAACTGTTTTTT
CDR3 protein: CASSFLPEQGEKLFF
clone size: .
V gene: TRBV28
J gene: TRBJ1-4
D gene: .
CDR3 length: 15

CDR3 DNA: TGTGCCAGCAAGCGGGACAGGGTTTCCTACGAGCAGTACTTC
CDR3 protein: CASKRDRVSYEQYF
clone size: .
V gene: TRBV6-5
J gene: TRBJ2-7
D gene: TRBD1
CDR3 length: 14

CDR3 DNA: TGTGCCAGCAGTTACTCCGGGGGGAAGTCCACTGAAGCTTTCTTT
CDR3 protein: CASSYSGGKSTEAFF
clone size: .
V gene: TRBV6-2/TRBV6-3
J gene: TRBJ1-1
D gene: .
CDR3 length: 15

CDR3 DNA: TGTGCCAGCAGTTTATTGACCTGGCTAGCGGGATCGACCGAGCAGTACTTC
CDR3 protein: CASSLLTWLAGSTEQYF
clone size: .
V gene: TRBV28
J gene: TRBJ2-7
D gene: TRBD2
CDR3 length: 17

CDR3 DNA: TGTGCCAGCAGCCCCGACAGAGGCTATGGCTACACCTTC
CDR3 protein: CASSPDRGYGYTF
clone size: .
V gene: TRBV5-4
J gene: TRBJ1-2
D gene: .
CDR3 length: 13

CDR3 DNA: TGCGCCAGCAGTTCCCAGGGGAATTCACCCCTCCACTTT
CDR3 protein: CASSSQGNSPLHF
clone size: .
V gene: TRBV10-1
J gene: TRBJ1-6
D gene: .
CDR3 length: 13

CDR3 DNA: TGTGCCAGCAGCCCCGGGACTTGGAATAATGAGCAGTTCTTC
CDR3 protein: CASSPGTWNNEQFF
clone size: .
V gene: TRBV6-6
J gene: TRBJ2-1
D gene: .
CDR3 length: 14

CDR3 DNA: TGTGCCAGCATTGGGGCTGGGTCAGCTAGAGGAAACACCATATATTTT
CDR3 protein: CASIGAGSARGNTIYF
clone size: .
V gene: TRBV28
J gene: TRBJ1-3
D gene: .
CDR3 length: 16

CDR3 DNA: TGCGCCAGCAGCTCTCTAGCGGGAGGAAGCACAGATACGCAGTATTTT
CDR3 protein: CASSSLAGGSTDTQYF
clone size: .
V gene: TRBV5-1
J gene: TRBJ2-3
D gene: TRBD2
CDR3 length: 16

CDR3 DNA: TGTGCCAGTAGGACAGGGAGCAATTCACCCCTCCACTTT
CDR3 protein: CASRTGSNSPLHF
clone size: .
V gene: TRBV2
J gene: TRBJ1-6
D gene: TRBD1
CDR3 length: 13

CDR3 DNA: TGTGCCAGCAGTTCCGCCGGGACACCCTACAATGAGCAGTTCTTC
CDR3 protein: CASSSAGTPYNEQFF
clone size: .
V gene: TRBV7-8
J gene: TRBJ2-1
D gene: .
CDR3 length: 15

CDR3 DNA: TGCGCCAGCAGCCCGACAGGGGGACCTAAAGCCCAGCATTTT
CDR3 protein: CASSPTGGPKAQHF
clone size: .
V gene: TRBV4-1
J gene: TRBJ1-5
D gene: TRBD1
CDR3 length: 14

CDR3 DNA: TGTGCCACCAGCATCCGACAGGGCTACAATGAGCAGTTCTTC
CDR3 protein: CATSIRQGYNEQFF
clone size: .
V gene: TRBV15
J gene: TRBJ2-1
D gene: TRBD1
CDR3 length: 14

CDR3 DNA: TGTGCCAGCAGTTCCCTGGCCGCAATCTACGAGCAGTACTTC
CDR3 protein: CASSSLAAIYEQYF
clone size: .
V gene: TRBV27
J gene: TRBJ2-7
D gene: .
CDR3 length: 14

CDR3 DNA: TGTGCCAGCACGATTGGGGGGACCGGGGAGCTGTTTTTT
CDR3 protein: CASTIGGTGELFF
clone size: .
V gene: TRBV25-1
J gene: TRBJ2-2
D gene: .
CDR3 length: 13